This entry describes one T cell receptor beta chain. One end of the junction fails to match germline, which may point to a read error. This entry is derived from a study of immune characterization of retroperitoneal liposarcoma. CDR1 MNHEY and CDR2 SMNVEV come from the germline V gene (reference sequence). The CDR3 is made up of 15 amino acids. TCRdb fed the PCR reads into MiXCR, producing one record per CDR3 protein. Among 2,000 to 3,000 distinct CDR3 sequences listed, about 49% were seen once. The chain recombines TRBV27 with TRBJ2-7; TRBD1 matches at 7 bases. The receptor comes from a female donor with retroperitoneal liposarcoma. The specimen was tumor tissue. The chain's CDR3 is CASSLYPGQLSPLHF. In DNA, the CDR3 is TGTGCCAGCAGTCTATACCCGGGACAGCTTTCACCCCTCCACTTC.